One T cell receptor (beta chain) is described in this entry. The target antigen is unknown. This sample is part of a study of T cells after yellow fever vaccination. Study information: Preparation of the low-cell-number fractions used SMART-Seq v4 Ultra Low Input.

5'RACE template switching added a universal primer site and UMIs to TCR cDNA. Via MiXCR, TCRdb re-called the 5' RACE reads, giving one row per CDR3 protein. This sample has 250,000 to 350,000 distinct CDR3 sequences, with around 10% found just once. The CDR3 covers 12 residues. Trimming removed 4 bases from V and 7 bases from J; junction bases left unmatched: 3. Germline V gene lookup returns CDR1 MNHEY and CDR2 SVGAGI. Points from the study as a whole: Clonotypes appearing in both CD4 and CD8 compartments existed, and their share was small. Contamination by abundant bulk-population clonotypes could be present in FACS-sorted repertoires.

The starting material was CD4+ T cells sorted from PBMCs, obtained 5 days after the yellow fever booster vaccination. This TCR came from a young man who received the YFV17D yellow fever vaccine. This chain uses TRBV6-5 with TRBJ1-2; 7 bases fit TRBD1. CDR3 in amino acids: CASSSKGAGYTF. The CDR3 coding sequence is TGTGCCAGCAGTTCAAAGGGGGCTGGCTACACCTTC.